Below, one T cell receptor beta chain is given with its context. This sample is part of a study of CD8+CD57+ T cells in acquired aplastic anemia. About the study: Average DNA yield from sorted CD4+ and CD8+ cells was about 3 ug.

Both TCR beta VDJ combination and CDR3 sequence profiling were carried out. Genomic DNA was the template for this profiling. TCRdb reanalysed the reads using MiXCR and keeps one entry per CDR3 protein. This repertoire shows about 190,000 distinct CDR3 sequences, roughly half found once; its top ten account for around a sixth. CDR3 length: 15 amino acids. From germline, CDR1 is DFQATT and CDR2 SNEGSKA (reference sequence). V dropped 5 bases and J dropped 2 bases, with 19 bases sitting between them. The chain couples TRBV20-1 to TRBJ2-7; D is ambiguous. Sequencing was performed on sorted CD4+, CD8+, or CD8+CD57+ T cells (not recorded which) from PBMCs. The TCR was taken from a human donor in good health, serving as a control. CDR3 protein: CSARDFSATTYEQYF. CDR3 bases: TGCAGTGCTCGCGACTTTTCGGCTACCACCTACGAGCAGTACTTC.